This T cell receptor beta chain was captured in a study of T cells after yellow fever vaccination. Study-wide findings and caveats: Though it reached lower strength, the secondary response hit its peak faster, day 5 versus 15. Booster samples showed a return of most primary-vaccination clones (about 96% CD4, 88% CD8).

This clonotype has only a few counts. Its antigen remains unknown. Generation of TCR cDNA used 5'RACE template switching (which added a universal primer site and UMIs). Using its own MiXCR run on the 5' RACE reads, TCRdb lists one record per CDR3 protein. Of more than 450,000 distinct CDR3 sequences listed, just over 20% are singletons. This clonotype was sampled from a man between 18 and 29 years old who received the YFV17D yellow fever vaccine. Here the sequenced sample was PBMCs, taken roughly 20 days after the first yellow fever vaccination.

CDR3 protein: CAISKGQDRYTPQHF. The CDR3 DNA is TGTGCCATCAGTAAAGGACAGGATCGATATACTCCCCAGCATTTT. The chain couples TRBV10-3 to TRBJ1-5, with 7 bases fitting TRBD1. Germline CDR1 is ENHRY and CDR2 is SYGVKD. With 5 bases clipped from V and 10 bases from J, the junction kept 14 bases outside the gene matches. This CDR3 is 15 amino acids long.